This TCR beta chain was retrieved from a study of T cell responses to AZD1222 COVID-19 vaccine. Points on this clone: As yet, its antigen is unknown.

TCRdb keeps only in-frame clones here, not all; method: immunoSEQ multiplex PCR. The sample gives 150,000 or so clones, 91% of which show up once; over 1.1% is in the top ten. Overall study results and limits: At baseline, seropositivity was found in only a handful of AZD1222 recipients. The CD4 TCRs associated with vaccination extended across spike and predominated at 160-218 and 743-854.

V was clipped by 4 bases and J by 1 base, with 11 bases between them. The germline V gene encodes CDR1 SGHRS and CDR2 YFSETQ. The CDR3 extends over 14 amino acids. The chain carries TRBV5-1 and TRBJ1-1; D not certain. Sequencing used peripheral blood, obtained on day 0 of AZD1222 vaccination. This sequence was found in an adult in good health. The CDR3 sequence is CASSAARKNTEAFF. CDR3 DNA sequence: TGCGCCAGCAGCGCTGCGAGGAAGAACACTGAAGCTTTCTTT.